This entry lists 3 T cell receptor beta chains sequenced from one sample in a study of technical replicates of blood from a few donors. This table comes from immunoSEQ multiplex PCR, and its TCRdb copy is limited to in-frame clones, with some not included. Of approximately 81,000 clones listed, about 94% are singletons. The material sequenced was T cells isolated from PBMCs. The receptors originated from a human donor in good health.

J is TRBJ1-1 and V is TRBV6-6; TRBD1 is a possible D gene (5 bases). The V and J ends lost 5 bases and 4 bases respectively, with 11 bases between them. The CDR3 extends over 13 amino acids. Germline V lookup: CDR1 MNHNY, CDR2 SVGAGI (reference sequence). The CDR3 region is CASSPGFVTEAFF. CDR3 DNA: TGTGCCAGCAGTCCAGGGTTCGTCACTGAAGCTTTCTTT.

A few counts support this clone. The CDR3 here is CASTRDRGLRYTEAFF. The CDR3 bases are TGTGCCAGTACACGGGACAGGGGGTTGCGATACACTGAAGCTTTCTTT. This rearrangement joins TRBV19 to TRBJ1-1; 11 bases match TRBD1. V lost 7 bases, J lost 3 bases, and 10 bases stayed unmatched. Germline V gene lookup returns CDR1 LNHDA and CDR2 SQIVND (reference sequence). The CDR3 is made up of 16 amino acids.

This sequence joins TRBV11-3 and TRBJ2-7; D is possibly TRBD1 (6 bases). The germline V gene encodes CDR1 SGHNT and CDR2 YENEEA. V shed 1 base and J shed 6 bases, with 10 bases lying between them. The CDR3 is 13 amino acids. In DNA form, the CDR3 reads TGTGCCAGCAGCTTAGGACACAGGGCCGAGCAGTACTTC. This sequence encodes CASSLGHRAEQYF. The full variable domain, rest sourced from reference TRBV11-3 and TRBJ2-7, is EAGVVQSPRYKIIEKKQPVAFWCNPISGHNTLYWYLQNLGQGPELLIRYENEEAVDDSQLPKDRFSAERLKGVDSTLKIQPAELGDSAVYLCASSLGHRAEQYFGPGTRLTVT.